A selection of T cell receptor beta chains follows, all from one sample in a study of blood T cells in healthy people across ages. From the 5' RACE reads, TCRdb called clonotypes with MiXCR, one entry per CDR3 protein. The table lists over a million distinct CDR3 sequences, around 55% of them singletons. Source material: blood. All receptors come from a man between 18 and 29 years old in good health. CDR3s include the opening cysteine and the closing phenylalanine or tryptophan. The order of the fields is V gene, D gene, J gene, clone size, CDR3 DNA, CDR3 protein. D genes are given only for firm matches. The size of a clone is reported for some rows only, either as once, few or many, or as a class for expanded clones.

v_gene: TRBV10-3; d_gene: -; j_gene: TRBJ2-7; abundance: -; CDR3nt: TGTGCCATCAGTGATAGGGAACAGCCCTACGAGCAGTACTTC; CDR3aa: CAISDREQPYEQYF
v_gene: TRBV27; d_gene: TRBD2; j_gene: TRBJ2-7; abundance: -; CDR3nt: TGTGCCAGCAGTGTACGACTAGCAAGCGAGCAGTACTTC; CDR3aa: CASSVRLASEQYF
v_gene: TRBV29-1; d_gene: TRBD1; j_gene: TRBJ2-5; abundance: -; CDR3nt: TGCAGCGTTGAGGTAACAGGGGTTGGTGAGACCCAGTACTTC; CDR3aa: CSVEVTGVGETQYF
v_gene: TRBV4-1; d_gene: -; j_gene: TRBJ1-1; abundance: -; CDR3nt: TGCGCCAGCAGCCAAAGCGGACCGACAACGGAAGCTTTCTTT; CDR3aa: CASSQSGPTTEAFF
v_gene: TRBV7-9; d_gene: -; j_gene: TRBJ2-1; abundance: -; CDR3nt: TGTGCCAGTGGGAGGACGAATTCCTACAATGAGCAGTTCTTC; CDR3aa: CASGRTNSYNEQFF
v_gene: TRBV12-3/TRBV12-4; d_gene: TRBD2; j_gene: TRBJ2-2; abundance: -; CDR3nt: TGTGCCAGCAGGCCGGGACTAGCATCCGGGGAGCTGTTTTTT; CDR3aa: CASRPGLASGELFF
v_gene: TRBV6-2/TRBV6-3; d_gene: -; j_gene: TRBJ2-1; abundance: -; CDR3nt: TGTGCCAGCAGCATAACTGTCAATCAAGAGACCCAGTTCTTC; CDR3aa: CASSITVNQETQFF
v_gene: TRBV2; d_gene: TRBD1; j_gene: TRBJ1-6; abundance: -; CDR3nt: TGTGCCAGCAGCGACAGGGTGTCTAATTCACCCCTCCACTTT; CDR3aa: CASSDRVSNSPLHF
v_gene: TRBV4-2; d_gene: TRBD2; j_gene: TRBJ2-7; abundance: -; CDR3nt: TGTGCCAGCAGCCGGGCGGGACTAGAGTTCGAGCAGTACTTC; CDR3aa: CASSRAGLEFEQYF
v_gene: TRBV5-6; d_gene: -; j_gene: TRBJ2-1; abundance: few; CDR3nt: TGTGCCAGCAGCGCGGACAGTGGCGCTTTGGAGCAGTTCTTC; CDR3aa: CASSADSGALEQFF
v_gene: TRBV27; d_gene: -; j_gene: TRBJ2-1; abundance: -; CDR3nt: TGTGCCAGCAGTCCAATCGACGGAAGCTCCTACAATGAGCAGTTCTTC; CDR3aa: CASSPIDGSSYNEQFF
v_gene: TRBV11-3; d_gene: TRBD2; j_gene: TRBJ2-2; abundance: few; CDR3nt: TGTGCCAGCAGCTTAGATCCTAGCGGGGACGGGGAGCTGTTTTTT; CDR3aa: CASSLDPSGDGELFF
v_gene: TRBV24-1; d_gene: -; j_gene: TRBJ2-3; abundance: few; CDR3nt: TGTGCCACCAGTGATACTTCTGGACCCACAGATACGCAGTATTTT; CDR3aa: CATSDTSGPTDTQYF
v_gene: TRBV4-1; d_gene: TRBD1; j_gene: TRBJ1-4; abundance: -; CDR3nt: TGCGCCAGCAACCCGGACAGGGAGGACGAAAAACTGTTTTTT; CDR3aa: CASNPDREDEKLFF
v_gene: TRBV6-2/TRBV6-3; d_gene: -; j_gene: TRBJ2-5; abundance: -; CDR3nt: TGTGCCAGCAGTTATGCGAGAGGGGACCAAGAGACCCAGTACTTC; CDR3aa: CASSYARGDQETQYF
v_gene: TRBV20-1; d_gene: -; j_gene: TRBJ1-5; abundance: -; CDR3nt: TGCAGTGCTAGAGAGGGGACCGGCAATCAGCCCCAGCATTTT; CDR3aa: CSAREGTGNQPQHF
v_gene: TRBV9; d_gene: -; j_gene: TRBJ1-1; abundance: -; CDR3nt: TGTGCCAGCAGCGCCCAGGGGAAGCTAACTCAAGCTTTCTTT; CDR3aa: CASSAQGKLTQAFF
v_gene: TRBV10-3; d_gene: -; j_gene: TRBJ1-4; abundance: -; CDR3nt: TGTGCCATCAGTGAGTTAGCGGGGGCTAATGAAAAACTGTTTTTT; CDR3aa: CAISELAGANEKLFF
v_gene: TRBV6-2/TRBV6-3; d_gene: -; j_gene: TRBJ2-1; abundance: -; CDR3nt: TGTGCCAGCAGTTACTCGACTCTAACGGGGGCCTACAATGAGCAGTTCTTC; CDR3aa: CASSYSTLTGAYNEQFF
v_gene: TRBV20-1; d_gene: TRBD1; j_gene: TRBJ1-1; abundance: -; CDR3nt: TGCAGTGCTCCCGCCCCCGGGACAGGGGGCCCTGAAGCTTTCTTT; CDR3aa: CSAPAPGTGGPEAFF
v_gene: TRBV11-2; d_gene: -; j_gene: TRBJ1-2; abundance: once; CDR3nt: TGTGCCAGCAGCGTCAGACCAGACTATGGCTACACCTTC; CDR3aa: CASSVRPDYGYTF
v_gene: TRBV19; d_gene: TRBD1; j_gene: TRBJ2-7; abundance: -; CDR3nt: TGTGCCAGTAGTACCGGGACAGAACTCTCCTACGAGCAGTACTTC; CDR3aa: CASSTGTELSYEQYF
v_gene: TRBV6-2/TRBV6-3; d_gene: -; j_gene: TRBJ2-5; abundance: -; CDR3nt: TGTGCCAGCACCTACTATGGCCTCTCGGAGACCCAGTACTTC; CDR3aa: CASTYYGLSETQYF
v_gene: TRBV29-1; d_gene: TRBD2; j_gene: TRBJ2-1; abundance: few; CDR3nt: TGCAGCGGGGGACTAGCGGGGGGAAAGGAGCAGTTCTTC; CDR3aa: CSGGLAGGKEQFF
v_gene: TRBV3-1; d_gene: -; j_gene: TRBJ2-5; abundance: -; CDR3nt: TGTGCCAGCAGCCAAGGCCTGGGAGCAGGGGAGACCCAGTACTTC; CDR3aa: CASSQGLGAGETQYF
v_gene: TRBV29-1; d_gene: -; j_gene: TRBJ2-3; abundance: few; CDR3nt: TGCAGCGTCCCCGGGTGGGTAAGCACAGATACGCAGTATTTT; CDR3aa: CSVPGWVSTDTQYF
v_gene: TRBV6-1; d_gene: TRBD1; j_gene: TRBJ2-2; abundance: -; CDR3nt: TGTGCCAGCGCAAAGCCTGACAGGGGGCAAAGTAACACCGGGGAGCTGTTTTTT; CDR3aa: CASAKPDRGQSNTGELFF
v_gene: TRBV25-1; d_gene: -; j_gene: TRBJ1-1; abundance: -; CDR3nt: TGTGCCAGCAGTGTAGGACGCCCGAACACTGAAGCTTTCTTT; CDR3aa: CASSVGRPNTEAFF
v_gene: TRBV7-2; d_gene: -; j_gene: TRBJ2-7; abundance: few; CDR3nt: TGTGCCAGCAGCCTTAGCGCGGGCCCAGCCTACGAGCAGTACTTC; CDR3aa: CASSLSAGPAYEQYF
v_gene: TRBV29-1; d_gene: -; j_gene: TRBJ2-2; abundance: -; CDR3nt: TGCAGCGTTCAACAAGCCGACAGCACCGGGGAGCTGTTTTTT; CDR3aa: CSVQQADSTGELFF
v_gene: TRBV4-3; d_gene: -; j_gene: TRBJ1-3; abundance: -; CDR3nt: TGCGCCAGCAGCCAAGATTTTTCCGGGAGCTCTGGAAACACCATATATTTT; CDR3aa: CASSQDFSGSSGNTIYF
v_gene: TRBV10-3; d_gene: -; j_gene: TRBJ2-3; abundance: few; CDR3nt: TGTGCCATCAGTGAGTCTCCGGGGGTTACGCAGTATTTT; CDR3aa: CAISESPGVTQYF
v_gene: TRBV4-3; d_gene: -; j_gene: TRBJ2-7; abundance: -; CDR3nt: TGCGCCAGCAGCCAAGCTACTGGTTCCCCCTACGAGCAGTACTTC; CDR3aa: CASSQATGSPYEQYF
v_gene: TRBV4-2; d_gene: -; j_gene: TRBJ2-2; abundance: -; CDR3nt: TGTGCCAGCAGCCAACTTGCGAAGGGGGTAAACACCGGGGAGCTGTTTTTT; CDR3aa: CASSQLAKGVNTGELFF
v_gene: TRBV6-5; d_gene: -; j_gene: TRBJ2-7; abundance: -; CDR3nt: TGTGCCAGCAGACCCACTAGTCCCAATGAGCAGTACTTC; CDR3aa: CASRPTSPNEQYF
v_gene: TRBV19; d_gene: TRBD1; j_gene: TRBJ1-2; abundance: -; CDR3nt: TGTGCCAGTAGTAAACTCGGGACAGGGAATGGCTACACCTTC; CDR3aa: CASSKLGTGNGYTF
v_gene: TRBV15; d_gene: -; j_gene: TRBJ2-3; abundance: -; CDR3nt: TGTGCCACCAGCTTTACGGGACCAAGCACAGATACGCAGTATTTT; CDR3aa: CATSFTGPSTDTQYF
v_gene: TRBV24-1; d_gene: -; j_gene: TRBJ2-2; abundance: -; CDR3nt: TGTGCCACCAGTGAGAGACTGACCGGGGAGCTGTTTTTT; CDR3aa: CATSERLTGELFF
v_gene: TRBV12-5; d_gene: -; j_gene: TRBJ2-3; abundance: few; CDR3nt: TGTGCTAGTGGAACAGAAAGCACAGATACGCAGTATTTT; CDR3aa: CASGTESTDTQYF
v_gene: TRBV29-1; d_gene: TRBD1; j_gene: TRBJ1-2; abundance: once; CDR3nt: TGCAGCATCAAGGGAAGGACAGGGGAATATGGCTACACCTTC; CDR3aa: CSIKGRTGEYGYTF
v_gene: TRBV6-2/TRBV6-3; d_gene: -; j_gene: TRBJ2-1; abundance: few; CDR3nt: TGTGCCAGCAGCCAACTGTGGGAGCAGTTCTTC; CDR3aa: CASSQLWEQFF
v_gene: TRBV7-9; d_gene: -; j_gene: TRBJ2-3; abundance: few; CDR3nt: TGTGCCAGCAGCCCCCTCGAAGGGGATACAGATACGCAGTATTTT; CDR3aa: CASSPLEGDTDTQYF
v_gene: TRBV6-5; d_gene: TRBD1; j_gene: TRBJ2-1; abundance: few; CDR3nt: TGTGCCAGCAGTTACGGTCAGGGGGCTCCCTACAATGAGCAGTTCTTC; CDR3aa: CASSYGQGAPYNEQFF
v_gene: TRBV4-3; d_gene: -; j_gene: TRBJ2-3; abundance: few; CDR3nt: TGCGCCAGCAGCCCCCGGGGGCGAGGTAGCACAGATACGCAGTATTTT; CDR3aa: CASSPRGRGSTDTQYF
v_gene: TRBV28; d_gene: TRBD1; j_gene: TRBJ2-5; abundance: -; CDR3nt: TGTGCCAGCAGTTTAGACCAGGGACAGGGTGGTGAGCAGTACTTC; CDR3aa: CASSLDQGQGGEQYF
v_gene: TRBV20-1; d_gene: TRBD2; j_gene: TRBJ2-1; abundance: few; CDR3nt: TGCAGTGCTCGGACTAGCGGGAGCTCCTACAATGAGCAGTTCTTC; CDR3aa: CSARTSGSSYNEQFF
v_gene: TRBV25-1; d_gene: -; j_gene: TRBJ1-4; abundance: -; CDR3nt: TGTGCCAGCAGTGCCAGCGGGCCTAATGAAAAACTGTTTTTT; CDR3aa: CASSASGPNEKLFF
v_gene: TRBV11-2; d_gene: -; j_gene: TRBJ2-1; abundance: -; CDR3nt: TGTGCCAGCAGCTTATCCCTAGCGCATAGCTCCTACAATGAGCAGTTCTTC; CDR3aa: CASSLSLAHSSYNEQFF
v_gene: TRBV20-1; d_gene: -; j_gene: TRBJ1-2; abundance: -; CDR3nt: TGCAGCCTTGGGGGGACGAACTATGGCTACACCTTC; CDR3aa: CSLGGTNYGYTF
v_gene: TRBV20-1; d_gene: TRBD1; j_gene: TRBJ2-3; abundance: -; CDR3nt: TGCAGTGCTAGTGACAGGGAAACGCAGTATTTT; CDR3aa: CSASDRETQYF
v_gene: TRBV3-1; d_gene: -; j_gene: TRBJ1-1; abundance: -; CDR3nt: TGTGCCAGCAGCCAATCGAGGCGAGAGAGGACTGAAGCTTTCTTT; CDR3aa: CASSQSRRERTEAFF
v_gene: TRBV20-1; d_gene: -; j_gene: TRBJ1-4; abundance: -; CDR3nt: TGCAGTGCTAGATCGGGTTTTGACGAAAAACTGTTTTTT; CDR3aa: CSARSGFDEKLFF